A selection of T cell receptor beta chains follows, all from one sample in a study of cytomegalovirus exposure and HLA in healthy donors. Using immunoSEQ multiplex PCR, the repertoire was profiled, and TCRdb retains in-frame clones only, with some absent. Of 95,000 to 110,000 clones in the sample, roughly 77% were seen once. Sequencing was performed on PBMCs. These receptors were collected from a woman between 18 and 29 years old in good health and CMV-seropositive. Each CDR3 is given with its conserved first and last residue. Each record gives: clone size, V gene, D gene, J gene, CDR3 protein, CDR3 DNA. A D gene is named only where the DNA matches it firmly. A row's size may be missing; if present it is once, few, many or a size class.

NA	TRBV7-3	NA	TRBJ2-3	CASSLIAGTDTQYF	TGTGCCAGCAGCTTAATTGCGGGCACAGATACGCAGTATTTT
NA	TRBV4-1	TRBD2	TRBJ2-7	CASSQGEGISYEQYF	TGCGCCAGCAGCCAGGGGGAGGGGATCTCCTACGAGCAGTACTTC
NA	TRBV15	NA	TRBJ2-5	CATSNRAETQYF	TGTGCCACCAGCAACAGGGCAGAGACCCAGTACTTC
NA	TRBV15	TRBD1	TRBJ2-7	CATSGRQGPFREQYF	TGTGCCACCAGCGGTAGACAGGGCCCGTTTCGGGAGCAGTACTTC
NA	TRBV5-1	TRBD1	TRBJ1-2	CASNPRQGDYGYTF	TGCGCCAGCAATCCGAGGCAGGGGGACTATGGCTACACCTTC
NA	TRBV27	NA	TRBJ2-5	CASSFTGRSQETQYF	TGTGCCAGCAGTTTTACAGGGCGAAGTCAAGAGACCCAGTACTTC
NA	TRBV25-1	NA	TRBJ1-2	CASSEPGISYGYTF	TGTGCCAGCAGTGAACCGGGGATCTCCTATGGCTACACCTTC
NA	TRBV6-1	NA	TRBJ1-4	CASSERGGGTTSNEKLFF	TGTGCCAGCAGTGAACGTGGGGGCGGTACAACATCTAATGAAAAACTGTTTTTT
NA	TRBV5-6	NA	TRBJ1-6	CASSPPSGRMPLHF	TGTGCCAGCAGCCCCCCCTCAGGGCGGATGCCCCTCCACTTT
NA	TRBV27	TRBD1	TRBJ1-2	CASSSARQGAYGYTF	TGTGCCAGCAGTTCTGCTAGGCAGGGGGCCTATGGCTACACCTTC
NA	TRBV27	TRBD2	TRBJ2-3	CASSLGLAGSTDTQYF	TGTGCCAGCAGTCTCGGACTAGCGGGGTCCACAGATACGCAGTATTTT
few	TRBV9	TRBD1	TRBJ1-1	CASSHQGGERTEAFF	TGTGCCAGCAGCCACCAGGGGGGAGAAAGGACTGAAGCTTTCTTT
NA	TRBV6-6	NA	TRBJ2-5	CASKFRETQYF	TGTGCCAGCAAATTTCGAGAGACCCAGTACTTC
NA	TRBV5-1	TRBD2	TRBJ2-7	CASSLAGRRLAAYEQYF	TGCGCCAGCAGCTTGGCGGGTCGAAGACTAGCGGCCTACGAGCAGTACTTC